These 5 T cell receptor beta chains were sequenced from one sample in a study of CD8+CD57+ T cells in acquired aplastic anemia. It was genomic DNA that served as the template for profiling TCR beta VDJ and CDR3. MiXCR was run by TCRdb on the reads, yielding one entry per CDR3 protein. The profile shows some 280,000 distinct CDR3 sequences, 56% of them singletons. The material sequenced was sorted CD4+, CD8+, or CD8+CD57+ T cells (not recorded which) from PBMCs. The receptors stem from a human donor with severe aplastic anemia or a healthy control (not recorded which).

The chain joins TRBV2 to TRBJ1-1; D uncertain. The CDR3 loop spans 13 amino acids. The germline V gene encodes CDR1 SNHLY and CDR2 FYNNEI. Trimming shortened V by 9 bases and J by 1 base, and 12 bases separated the two germline ends. The CDR3 region is CASVSGSNTEAFF. The CDR3 coding sequence is TGTGCCAGTGTGTCGGGGTCGAACACTGAAGCTTTCTTT. The complete variable domain, with remaining parts taken from reference TRBV2 and TRBJ1-1, reads EPEVTQTPSHQVTQMGQEVILRCVPISNHLYFYWYRQILGQKVEFLVSFYNNEISEKSEIFDDQFSVERPDGSNFTLKIRSTKLEDSAMYFCASVSGSNTEAFFGQGTRLTVV.

The chain uses TRBV15 and TRBJ1-2, with unresolved D. Trimming took 5 bases from V and 0 from J, leaving 7 bases between them. This CDR3 spans 13 amino acids. Germline-derived CDR1 and CDR2 are LNHNV and YYDKDF (reference sequence). CDR3 amino acids: CATSGRPNYGYTF. The CDR3 DNA is TGTGCCACCAGCGGAAGACCTAACTATGGCTACACCTTC.

This clonotype was found many times. The chain joins TRBV28 to TRBJ1-6, with a possible D match to TRBD1 (5 bases). Looked up from germline, CDR1 is MDHEN and CDR2 is SYDVKM. Deletions cut 2 bases from V and 2 bases from J, with 7 bases between. The CDR3 length is 15 residues. The DNA of the CDR3 is TGTGCCAGCAGTTTAGTGGGGCCCTATAATTCACCCCTCCACTTT. Residues: CASSLVGPYNSPLHF.

J is TRBJ1-1 and V is TRBV20-1; 8 bases align to TRBD1. The CDR3 contains 15 residues. CDR1 DFQATT and CDR2 SNEGSKA come from the germline V gene (reference sequence). The ends lost 3 bases at V and 2 bases at J; junction bases unmatched: 8. The CDR3 sequence: CSASGLGQGNTEAFF. The CDR3 nucleotides read TGCAGTGCTAGTGGGCTAGGACAGGGAAACACTGAAGCTTTCTTT.

The J gene is TRBJ2-1, the V gene TRBV19, with 8 bases fitting TRBD2. The J segment lost 0 bases and the V segment lost 3 bases, leaving 1 base of the junction unmatched. Germline V gene sequence: CDR1 LNHDA, CDR2 SQIVND (reference sequence). This CDR3 spans 15 amino acids. This CDR3 reads CASSMLAGSYNEQFF. The DNA of the CDR3 is TGTGCCAGTAGTATGCTAGCGGGCTCCTACAATGAGCAGTTCTTC.